This T cell receptor beta chain originates from a study of shared clonotypes between healthy human individuals. The study's findings and limits: A few donors had around 5% of their naive CD4 clonotypes in common. Only blood underwent sampling, and tissue repertoires likely differ.

On this clone: Antigen specificity is unknown.

The CDR3 contains 15 residues. Germline V lookup: CDR1 MDHEN, CDR2 SYDVKM. Losses at the gene ends were 6 bases for V and 6 bases for J; bases not matched to a gene: 13. The assay used deep level. In the authors' methods: As immunoSEQ supplied junction-only sequences (without quality scores), filtering differed. Produced via immunoSEQ multiplex PCR; TCRdb's table is partial and in-frame only. V and J calls and clone size are copied from that table; D and trimming were computed from the DNA. The sample lists 1 million to 1.3 million clones; about four fifths were seen once. The chain is built from TRBV28 and TRBJ2-7; TRBD1 aligns across 8 bases. Sequenced input: memory CD4+ T cells from PBMCs. Sample subset: CD45RA-negative fraction. The clonotype originates from a man younger than 35 in good health. Some clones in this sample may be carry-over from other donors' samples. The CDR3 sequence is CASRTPGQGRSEQYF. The CDR3 bases are TGTGCCAGCAGAACGCCCGGACAGGGACGGTCCGAGCAGTACTTC.